This T cell receptor beta chain derives from a study of spatial heterogeneity in lung cancer. Whole-study findings and limits: Coverage was estimated at roughly 7% of tumor T cells for alpha chains and approximately 14% for beta chains. Tumoral mutation counts were tracked by counts of expanded intratumoral alpha and beta TCRs.

Germline V gene lookup returns CDR1 SGDLS and CDR2 YYNGEE. The CDR3 runs to 15 residues. Germline trimming cut 0 bases from V and 4 bases from J; bases unmatched to any gene: 5. Specified time point: sample taken at primary tumor resection. This clonotype was seen only a few times. Its target is unknown. TCRdb processed the 5' RACE reads anew with MiXCR; each CDR3 protein has one entry. Of about 10,000 distinct CDR3 sequences detected, around 7.3% appear once; the ten largest clones hold approximately 19%. The specimen was lung tumor tissue, collected at surgery. The rearrangement uses TRBV9 and TRBJ2-5; 8 bases are a match to TRBD2. The receptor comes from a male donor with early-stage non-small cell lung cancer. The CDR3 DNA sequence: TGTGCCAGCAGCGTAGATCGGGGGGGTGGAGAGACCCAGTACTTC. Its protein product is CASSVDRGGGETQYF.